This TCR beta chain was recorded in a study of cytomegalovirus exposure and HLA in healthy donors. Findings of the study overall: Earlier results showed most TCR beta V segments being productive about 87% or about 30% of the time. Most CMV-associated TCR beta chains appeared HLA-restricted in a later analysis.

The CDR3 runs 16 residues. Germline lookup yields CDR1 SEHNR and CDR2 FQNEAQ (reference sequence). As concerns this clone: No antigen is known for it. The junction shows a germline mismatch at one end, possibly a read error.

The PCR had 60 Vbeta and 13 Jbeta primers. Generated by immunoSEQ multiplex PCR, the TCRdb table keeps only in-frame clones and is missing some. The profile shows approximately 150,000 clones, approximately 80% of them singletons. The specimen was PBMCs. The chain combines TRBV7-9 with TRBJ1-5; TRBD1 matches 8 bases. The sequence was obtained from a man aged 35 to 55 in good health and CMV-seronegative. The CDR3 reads CSSSLVGTGFNQPQHF. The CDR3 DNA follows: TGTTCCAGCAGCTTAGTAGGGACAGGTTTCAATCAGCCCCAGCATTTT.